This T cell receptor (beta chain) was documented in a study of patients and donors after allogeneic stem cell transplantation. TCRdb reprocessed the RT-PCR reads with MiXCR, giving one entry per CDR3 protein. The profile shows approximately 140,000 distinct CDR3 sequences, roughly two fifths of them singletons. The CDR3 covers 15 residues. The V segment lost 10 bases and the J segment 4 bases; nucleotides outside the gene matches: 9. Germline V CDR1 and CDR2: KGHDR, SFDVKD. This clonotype was counted only a few times. The rearrangement joins TRBV24-1 to TRBJ2-3; 11 bases fit TRBD1. Sequenced material: blood, either unsorted or a sorted T cell fraction (not recorded which). The receptor's source is a human donor who was either an allogeneic HSCT recipient or a stem cell or donor lymphocyte infusion donor (not recorded which). It is not recorded whose cells these are; they may come from a transplant donor. The DNA of the CDR3 is TGTGCCACTAGTAAGGGGACAGGGGGGGCAGATACGCAGTATTTT. This gives the protein CATSKGTGGADTQYF.